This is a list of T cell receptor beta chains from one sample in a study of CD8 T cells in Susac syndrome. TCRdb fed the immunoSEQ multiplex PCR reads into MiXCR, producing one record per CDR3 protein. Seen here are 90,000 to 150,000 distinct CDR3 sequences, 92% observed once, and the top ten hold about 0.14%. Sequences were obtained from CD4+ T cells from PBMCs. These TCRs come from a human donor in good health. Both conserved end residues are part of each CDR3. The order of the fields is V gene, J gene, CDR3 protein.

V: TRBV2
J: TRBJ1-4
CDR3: CASSRDRTTNEKLFF

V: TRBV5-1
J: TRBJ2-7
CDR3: CASSATGVEQYF

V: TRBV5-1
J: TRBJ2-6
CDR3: CASRQGTGGAGANVLTF

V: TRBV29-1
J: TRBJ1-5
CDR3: CSVDLGLGQPQHF

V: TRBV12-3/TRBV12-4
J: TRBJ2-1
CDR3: CASSLTSSYNEQFF

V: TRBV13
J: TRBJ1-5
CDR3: CASSEKGRNQPQHF

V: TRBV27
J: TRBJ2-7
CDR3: CASSPSRTYEQYF

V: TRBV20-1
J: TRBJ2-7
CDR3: CSAKGLGSTSGRGEQYF

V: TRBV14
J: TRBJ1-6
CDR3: CASSQNYRGAGRKSSPLHF

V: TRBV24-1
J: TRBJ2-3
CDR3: CATSPGDRSTDTQYF

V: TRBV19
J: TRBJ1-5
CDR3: CASKNRPNSNQPQHF

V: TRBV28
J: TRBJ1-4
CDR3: CASYDRRTRNEKLFF

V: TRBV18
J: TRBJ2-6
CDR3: CASSPAQGTSGANVLTF

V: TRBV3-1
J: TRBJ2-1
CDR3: CASSQVAGSRGEQFF

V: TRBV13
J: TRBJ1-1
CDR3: CASSLDVGENTEAFF

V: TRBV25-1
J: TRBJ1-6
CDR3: CASSEYPTQQGAKNSPLHF

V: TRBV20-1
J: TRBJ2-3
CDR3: CSARASGTSGRKTDTQYF

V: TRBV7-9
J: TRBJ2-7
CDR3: CASSFTGQGYEQYF

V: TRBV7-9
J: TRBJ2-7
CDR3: CASKADSSKFYEQYF

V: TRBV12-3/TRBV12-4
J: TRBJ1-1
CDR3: CASSGGGQANTEAFF

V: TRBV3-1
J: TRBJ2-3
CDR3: CASSQDGVVSDTQYF

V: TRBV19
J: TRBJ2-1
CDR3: CASSIDRSVRFF

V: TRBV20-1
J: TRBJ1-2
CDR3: CSARVAGDYGYTF

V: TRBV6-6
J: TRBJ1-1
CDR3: CASSYSTTTGVTEAFF

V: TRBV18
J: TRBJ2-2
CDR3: CASSPRQAPAGELFF

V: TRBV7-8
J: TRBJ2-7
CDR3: CASSLAGAGDEQYF

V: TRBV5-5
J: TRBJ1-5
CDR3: CASAGGFNNQPQHF